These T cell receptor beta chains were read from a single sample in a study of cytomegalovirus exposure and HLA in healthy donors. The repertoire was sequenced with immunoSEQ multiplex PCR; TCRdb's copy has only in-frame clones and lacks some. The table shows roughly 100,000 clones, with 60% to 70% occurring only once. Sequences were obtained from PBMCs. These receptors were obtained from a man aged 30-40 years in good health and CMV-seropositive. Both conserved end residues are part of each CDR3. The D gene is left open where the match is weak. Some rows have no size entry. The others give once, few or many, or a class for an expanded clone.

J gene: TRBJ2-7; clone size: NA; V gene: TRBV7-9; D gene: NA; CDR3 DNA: TGTTCCAGCAGCTCCAACTCGGACAGAGATCACTACGAGCAGTACTTC; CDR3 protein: CSSSSNSDRDHYEQYF
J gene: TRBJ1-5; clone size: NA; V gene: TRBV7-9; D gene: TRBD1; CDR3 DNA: TGTGCCAGCACAAGACAGGGTGACCAGCCCCAGCATTTT; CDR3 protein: CASTRQGDQPQHF
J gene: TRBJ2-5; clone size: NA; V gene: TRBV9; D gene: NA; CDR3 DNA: TGTGCCAGCAGCGTAGGGGGACATAGTTTCCAAGAGACCCAGTACTTC; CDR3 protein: CASSVGGHSFQETQYF
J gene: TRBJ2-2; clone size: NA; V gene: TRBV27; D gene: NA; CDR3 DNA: TGTGCTAGCAGTTTTAGAAACACCGGGGAGCTGTTTTTT; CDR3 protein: CASSFRNTGELFF
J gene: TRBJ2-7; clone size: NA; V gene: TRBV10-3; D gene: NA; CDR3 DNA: TGTGCCATCAGTGAGTCCGGCGGAGCCTCCTACGAGCAGTACTTC; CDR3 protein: CAISESGGASYEQYF
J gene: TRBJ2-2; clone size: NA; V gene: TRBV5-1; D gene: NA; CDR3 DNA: TGCGCCAGCAGCCAGGGAACAGCGACCGGGGAGCTGTTTTTT; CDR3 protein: CASSQGTATGELFF
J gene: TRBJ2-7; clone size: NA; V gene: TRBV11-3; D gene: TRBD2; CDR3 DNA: TGTGCCAGCAGCTTAACTAGCGGGACCAGCTACGAGCAGTACTTC; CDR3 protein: CASSLTSGTSYEQYF
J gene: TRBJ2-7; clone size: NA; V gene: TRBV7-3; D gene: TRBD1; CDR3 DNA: TGTGCCAGCAGCTCCCGACAGGGGTTAGGGTACGAGCAGTACTTC; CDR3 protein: CASSSRQGLGYEQYF
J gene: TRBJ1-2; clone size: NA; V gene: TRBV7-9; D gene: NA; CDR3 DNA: TGTGCCAGCAGAAACGGGACACTCTATGGCTACACCTTC; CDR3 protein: CASRNGTLYGYTF
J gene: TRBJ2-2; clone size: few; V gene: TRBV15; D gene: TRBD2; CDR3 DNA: TGTGCCACCAGCGCCCGGGGGGAGGCGGGGGAGCTGTTTTTT; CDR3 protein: CATSARGEAGELFF
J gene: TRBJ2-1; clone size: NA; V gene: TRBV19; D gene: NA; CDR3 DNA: TGTGCCAGTACCACTACCCCCCAGACCTACAATGAGCAGTTCTTC; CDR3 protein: CASTTTPQTYNEQFF
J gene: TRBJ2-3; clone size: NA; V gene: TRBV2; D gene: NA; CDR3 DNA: TGTGCCAGCAGTGAAGGTATAGATACGCAGTATTTT; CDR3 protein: CASSEGIDTQYF
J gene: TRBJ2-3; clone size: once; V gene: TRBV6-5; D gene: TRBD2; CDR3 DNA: TGTGCCAGCAGTTACCGGGGGGATAACACAGATACGCAGTATTTT; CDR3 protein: CASSYRGDNTDTQYF
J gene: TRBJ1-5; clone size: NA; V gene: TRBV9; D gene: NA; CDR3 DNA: TGTGCCAGCAGCGTAGGTTTAGGGGGTTATCAGCTCCAGCATTTT; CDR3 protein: CASSVGLGGYQLQHF
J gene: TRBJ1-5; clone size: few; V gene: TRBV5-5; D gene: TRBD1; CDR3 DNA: TGTGCCAGCAGTCCGACAGGGGGGTTTATTCAGCCCCAGCATTTT; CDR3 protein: CASSPTGGFIQPQHF
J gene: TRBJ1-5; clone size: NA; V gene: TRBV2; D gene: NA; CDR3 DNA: TGTGCCAGCAGTCTTGTAGATAGCAATCAGCCCCAGCATTTT; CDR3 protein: CASSLVDSNQPQHF
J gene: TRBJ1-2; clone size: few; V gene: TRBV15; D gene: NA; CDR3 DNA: TGTGCCACCAGCAGAGACAGCGAATACTATGGCTACACCTTC; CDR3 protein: CATSRDSEYYGYTF
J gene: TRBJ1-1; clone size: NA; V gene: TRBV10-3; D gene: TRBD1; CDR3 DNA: TGTGCCATCAGTGATATCGGACAGGGATATGAAGCTTTCTTT; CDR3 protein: CAISDIGQGYEAFF